This T cell receptor beta chain was obtained from a study of blood T cell repertoires in COVID-19. Across the whole study: The analysed material was cDNA or gDNA that came from T cells, B-cell-depleted T cells, or PBMCs.

The table lists this clone with many counts. In the authors' workflow: Researchers report that nucleated cell counts were estimated from reference gene primer amplification. Measured with immunoSEQ multiplex PCR; TCRdb has only the in-frame clones, and not every one. The DNA was the basis for D and trimming; V, J and clone size are from that table. Among nearly 100,000 clones listed, approximately 88% were seen once. The germline V gene has CDR1 SGHRS and CDR2 YFSETQ. The CDR3 runs 14 residues. The V end was cut by 0 bases, the J end by 2 bases, with 7 bases between. The genes are TRBV5-1 and TRBJ2-3; D is unclear. The origin of this receptor is a woman aged 55-70 years with acute or convalescent COVID-19. Sequencing was carried out using peripheral blood. CDR3 DNA sequence: TGCGCCAGCAGCTTGGCCCTTCTCACAGATACGCAGTATTTT. As protein: CASSLALLTDTQYF.